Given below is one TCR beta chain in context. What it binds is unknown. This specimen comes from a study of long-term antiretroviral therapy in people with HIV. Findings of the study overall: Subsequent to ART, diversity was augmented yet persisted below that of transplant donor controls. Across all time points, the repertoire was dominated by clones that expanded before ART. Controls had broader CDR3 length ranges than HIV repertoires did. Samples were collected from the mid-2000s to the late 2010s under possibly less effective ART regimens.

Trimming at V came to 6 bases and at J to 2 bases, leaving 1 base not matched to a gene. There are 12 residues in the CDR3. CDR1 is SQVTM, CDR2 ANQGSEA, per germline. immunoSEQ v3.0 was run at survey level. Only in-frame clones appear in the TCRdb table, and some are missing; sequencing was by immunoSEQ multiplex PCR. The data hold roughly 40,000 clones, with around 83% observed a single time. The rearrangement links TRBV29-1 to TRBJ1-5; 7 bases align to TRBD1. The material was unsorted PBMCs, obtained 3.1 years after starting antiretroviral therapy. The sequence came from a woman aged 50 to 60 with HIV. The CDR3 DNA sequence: TGCAGCGTCGGACAGGGCAATCAGCCCCAGCATTTT. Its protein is CSVGQGNQPQHF.